The clone carrying this T cell receptor (beta chain) has only a few counts. Its antigen is currently unknown. This record belongs to a study of blood T cells in healthy people across ages. Study-level results: TCR beta diversity per million T cells fell roughly linearly with age.

Peripheral blood was drawn, approximately 9.4 milliliters per donor. At least 5 micrograms of total RNA were extracted per sample. Unmatched junction bases numbered 5, after V lost 0 bases and J lost 2 bases. The CDR3 has 17 residues. CDR1 and CDR2 from the germline V gene are SGDLS and YYNGEE. PCR was performed a second time for about 7 to 11 cycles using a sample-barcoded 5' primer and a J-beta primer mix. Each CDR3 protein gets one entry after TCRdb re-called the 5' RACE reads with MiXCR. Seen here are hundreds of thousands of distinct CDR3 sequences, roughly three fifths observed once, and the top ten hold around 25%.

The chain carries TRBV9 and TRBJ2-5; the match to TRBD2 covers 12 bases. This TCR was recovered from a man between 35 and 55 years old in good health. Source material: blood. CDR3 in amino acids: CASSVGASGRGQETQYF. The CDR3 nucleotides are TGTGCCAGCAGCGTAGGTGCTAGCGGGAGGGGGCAAGAGACCCAGTACTTC.